Following are 2 T cell receptor beta chains from one sample sequenced in a study of low-dose radiotherapy and immunotherapy resistance in tumors. Time point: after trial treatment. Treatment given: LDRT plus nivolumab, ipilimumab, low-dose cyclophosphamide and aspirin (RACIN trial). TRAV- and TRBV-specific primers were used for first-strand cDNA, which covered alpha and beta chains. TCRs were put through 20 to 25 PCR cycles of amplification with Phusion. A constant-region primer and the V-primer adapter served as the primer pair. Via MiXCR, TCRdb re-called the reads, giving one row per CDR3 protein. The sample includes about 30,000 distinct CDR3 sequences, around 50% of them seen just once. Sequences were derived from PBMCs, sampled after low-dose radiotherapy plus immunotherapy. Every receptor here comes from a male donor with gallbladder cancer.

This clonotype has ten or more counts. CDR3 loop: CSVARGDNEQFF. DNA of the CDR3: TGCAGCGTAGCCCGGGGGGACAATGAGCAGTTCTTC. The V gene is TRBV29-1, the J gene TRBJ2-1, with TRBD2 matching 7 bases. From germline, CDR1 is SQVTM and CDR2 ANQGSEA. After removal of 6 bases from V and 5 bases from J, the junction contained 4 bases not matched to a gene. The CDR3 sequence is 12 residues long.

V and J are TRBV6-2 or TRBV6-3 and TRBJ1-4; no firm D call. The CDR3 is made up of 14 amino acids. Trimming stripped 6 bases from V and 4 bases from J, with 12 bases between. Germline CDR1 and CDR2: MNHEY and SVGEGT. This CDR3 is CASRDTEVNEKLFF. CDR3 coding DNA: TGTGCCAGCAGGGATACAGAGGTTAATGAAAAACTGTTTTTT.